Reported below is one T cell receptor (beta chain). These data belong to a study of cytomegalovirus exposure and HLA in healthy donors. CDR3 length: 18 amino acids. Trimming took 7 bases from V and 7 from J; bases not matched to a gene: 24. The germline gives CDR1 MDHEN, CDR2 SYDVKM. Profiling relied on immunoSEQ multiplex PCR, and the TCRdb table lists in-frame clones only, not all of them. The sample comprises approximately 120,000 clones, around 90% of which are singletons, and 1.5% to 2% rests with the top ten. The V and J genes are TRBV28 and TRBJ2-7; TRBD2 matches at 8 bases. The specimen sequenced was PBMCs. The receptor's source is a woman aged 18-30 years in good health and CMV-seronegative. CDR3 DNA: TGTGCCAGCATAGGGAAAGGGTGGACTAGCCCCTCTTCGCGGGAGCAGTACTTC. This translates into CASIGKGWTSPSSREQYF.